This TCR beta chain was retrieved from a study of blood T cells in healthy people across ages. Study conclusions and caveats: Whereas aged donors had fewer naive CD4+ cells, long-lived donors had more of them and higher diversity.

A second PCR of 7 to 11 cycles used a sample-barcoded 5' primer and a J-beta primer mix. Every cDNA was tagged by a template-switch adaptor with 12 random nucleotides. TCRdb analysed the 5' RACE reads with MiXCR anew, one entry per CDR3 protein. This sample has some 690,000 distinct CDR3 sequences, with 20% to 25% found just once. Looked up from germline, CDR1 is KGHSH and CDR2 is LQKENI. The CDR3 totals 15 residues. J was trimmed by 8 bases and V by 2 bases; bases with no gene match: 6. This clonotype was seen repeatedly, ten times or more. The target antigen is unknown. The clonotype originates from a man in his 70s in good health. The chain is built from TRBV18 and TRBJ2-1; TRBD2 matches 10 bases. Input material: blood. This chain's CDR3 is CASSPRPSGGYEQFF. The CDR3 DNA reads as TGTGCCAGCTCACCAAGGCCTAGCGGGGGATATGAGCAGTTCTTC. Full variable domain (missing parts from reference TRBV18 and TRBJ2-1): NAGVMQNPRHLVRRRGQEARLRCSPMKGHSHVYWYRQLPEEGLKFMVYLQKENIIDESGMPKERFSAEFPKEGPSILRIQQVVRGDSAAYFCASSPRPSGGYEQFFGPGTRLTVL.